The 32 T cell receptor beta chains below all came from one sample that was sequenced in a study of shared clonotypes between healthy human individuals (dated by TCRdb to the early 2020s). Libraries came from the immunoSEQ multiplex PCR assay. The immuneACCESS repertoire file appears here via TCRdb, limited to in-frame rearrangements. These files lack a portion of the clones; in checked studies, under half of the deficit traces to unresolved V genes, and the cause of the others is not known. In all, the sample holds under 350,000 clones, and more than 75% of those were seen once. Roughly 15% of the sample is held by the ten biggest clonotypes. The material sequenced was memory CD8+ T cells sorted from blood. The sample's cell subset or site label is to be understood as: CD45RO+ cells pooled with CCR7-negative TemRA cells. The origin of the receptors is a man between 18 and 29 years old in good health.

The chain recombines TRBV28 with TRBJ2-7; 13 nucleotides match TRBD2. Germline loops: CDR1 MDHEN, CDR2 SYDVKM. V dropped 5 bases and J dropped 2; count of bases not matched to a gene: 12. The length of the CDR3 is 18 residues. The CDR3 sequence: CASSTGTSGMHVPYEQYF. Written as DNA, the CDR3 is TGTGCCAGCAGTACCGGGACTAGCGGGATGCACGTCCCCTACGAGCAGTACTTC.

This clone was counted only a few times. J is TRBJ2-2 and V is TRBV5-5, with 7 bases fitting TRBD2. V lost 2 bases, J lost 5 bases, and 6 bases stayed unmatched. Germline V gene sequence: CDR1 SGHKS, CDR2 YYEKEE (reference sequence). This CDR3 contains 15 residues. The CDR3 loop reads CASSFGLAVTGELFF. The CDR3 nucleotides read TGTGCCAGCAGCTTTGGTCTAGCGGTAACCGGGGAGCTGTTTTTT.

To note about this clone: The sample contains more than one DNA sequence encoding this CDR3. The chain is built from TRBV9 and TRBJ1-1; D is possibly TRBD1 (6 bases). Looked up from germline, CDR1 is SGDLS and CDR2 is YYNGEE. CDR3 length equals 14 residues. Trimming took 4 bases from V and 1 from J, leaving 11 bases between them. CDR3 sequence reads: CASSLGGANTEAFF. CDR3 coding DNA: TGTGCCAGCAGCCTAGGGGGGGCGAACACTGAAGCTTTCTTT.

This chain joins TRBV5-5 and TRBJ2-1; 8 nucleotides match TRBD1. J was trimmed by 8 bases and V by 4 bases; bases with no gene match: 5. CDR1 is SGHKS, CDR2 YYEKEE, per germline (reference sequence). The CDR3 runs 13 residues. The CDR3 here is CASSPHRGYEQFF. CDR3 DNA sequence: TGTGCCAGCAGCCCCCACAGGGGGTATGAGCAGTTCTTC.

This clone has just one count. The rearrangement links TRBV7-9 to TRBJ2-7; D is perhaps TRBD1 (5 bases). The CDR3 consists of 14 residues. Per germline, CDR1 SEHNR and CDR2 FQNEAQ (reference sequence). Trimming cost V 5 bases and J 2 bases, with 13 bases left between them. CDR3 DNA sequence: TGTGCCAGCAGCGACGTTGCAGGGACCTACGAGCAGTACTTC. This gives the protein CASSDVAGTYEQYF.

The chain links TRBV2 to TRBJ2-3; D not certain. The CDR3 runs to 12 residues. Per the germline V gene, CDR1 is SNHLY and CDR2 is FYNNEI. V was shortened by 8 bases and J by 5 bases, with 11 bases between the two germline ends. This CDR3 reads CASGNLLDTQYF. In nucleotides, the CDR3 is TGTGCCAGCGGTAATTTGTTAGATACGCAGTATTTT.

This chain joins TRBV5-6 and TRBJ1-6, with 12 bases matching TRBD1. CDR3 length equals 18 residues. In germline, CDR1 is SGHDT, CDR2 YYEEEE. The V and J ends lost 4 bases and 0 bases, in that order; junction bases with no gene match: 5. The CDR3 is CASSKGQGARSYNSPLHF. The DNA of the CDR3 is TGTGCCAGCAGCAAGGGACAGGGGGCCCGCTCCTATAATTCACCCCTCCACTTT.

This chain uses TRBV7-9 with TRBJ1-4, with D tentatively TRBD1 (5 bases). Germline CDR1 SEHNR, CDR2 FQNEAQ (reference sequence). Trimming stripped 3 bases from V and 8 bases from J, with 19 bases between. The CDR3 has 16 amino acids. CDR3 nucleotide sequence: TGTGCCAGCAGCTTTACACTACATGACCGGGGGGAAAAACTGTTTTTT. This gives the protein CASSFTLHDRGEKLFF.

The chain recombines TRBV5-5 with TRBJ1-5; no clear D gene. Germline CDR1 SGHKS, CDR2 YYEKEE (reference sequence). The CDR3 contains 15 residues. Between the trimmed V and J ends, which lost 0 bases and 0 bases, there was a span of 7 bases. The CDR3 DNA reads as TGTGCCAGCAGCTTGGGCATCTCTAGCAATCAGCCCCAGCATTTT. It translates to CASSLGISSNQPQHF. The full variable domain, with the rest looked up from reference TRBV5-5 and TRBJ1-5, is DAGVTQSPTHLIKTRGQQVTLRCSPISGHKSVSWYQQVLGQGPQFIFQYYEKEERGRGNFPDRFSARQFPNYSSELNVNALLLGDSALYLCASSLGISSNQPQHFGDGTRLSIL.

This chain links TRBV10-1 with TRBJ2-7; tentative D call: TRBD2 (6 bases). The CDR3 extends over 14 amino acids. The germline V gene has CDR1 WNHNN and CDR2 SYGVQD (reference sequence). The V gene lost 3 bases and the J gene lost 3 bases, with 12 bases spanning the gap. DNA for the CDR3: TGCGCCAGCAGTGACCAGCGGGCCAACTACGAGCAGTACTTC. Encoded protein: CASSDQRANYEQYF.

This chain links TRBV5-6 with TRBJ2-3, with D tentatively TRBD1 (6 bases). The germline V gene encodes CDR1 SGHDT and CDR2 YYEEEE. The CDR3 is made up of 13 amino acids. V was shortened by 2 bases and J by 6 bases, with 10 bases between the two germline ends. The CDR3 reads CASSFARGDTQYF. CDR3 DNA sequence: TGTGCCAGCAGCTTTGCCAGGGGCGATACGCAGTATTTT.

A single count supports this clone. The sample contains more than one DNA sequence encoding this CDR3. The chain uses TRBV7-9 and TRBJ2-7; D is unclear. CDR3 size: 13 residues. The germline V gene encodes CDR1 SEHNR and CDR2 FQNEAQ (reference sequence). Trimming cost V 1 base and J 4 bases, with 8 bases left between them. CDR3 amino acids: CASSLDPSYEQYF. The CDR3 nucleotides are TGTGCCAGCAGCTTAGATCCCTCGTACGAGCAGTACTTC. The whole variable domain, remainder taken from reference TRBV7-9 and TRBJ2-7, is DTGVSQNPRHKITKRGQNVTFRCDPISEHNRLYWYRQTLGQGPEFLTYFQNEAQLEKSRLLSDRFSAERPKGSFSTLEIQRTEQGDSAMYLCASSLDPSYEQYFGPGTRLTVT.

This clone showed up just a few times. CDR3 loop: CASSEGYPGSQYF. The CDR3 DNA follows: TGTGCCAGCAGCGAGGGCTACCCCGGGAGCCAGTACTTC. This chain connects TRBV11-3 to TRBJ2-5, with D tentatively TRBD2 (6 bases). Trimming took 5 bases from V and 10 from J, leaving 17 bases between them. This CDR3 has 13 amino acids. Germline V CDR1 and CDR2: SGHNT, YENEEA.

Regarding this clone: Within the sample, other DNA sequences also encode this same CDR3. The CDR3 sequence is CASGGRSSYNSPLHF. The CDR3, as DNA: TGTGCCAGCGGGGGGCGCTCCTCCTATAATTCACCCCTCCACTTT. The rearrangement uses TRBV2 and TRBJ1-6; perhaps TRBD1 as D (6 bases). The CDR3 totals 15 residues. Germline CDR1 and CDR2: SNHLY and FYNNEI. The V gene lost 8 bases and the J gene lost 0 bases, with 11 bases spanning the gap.

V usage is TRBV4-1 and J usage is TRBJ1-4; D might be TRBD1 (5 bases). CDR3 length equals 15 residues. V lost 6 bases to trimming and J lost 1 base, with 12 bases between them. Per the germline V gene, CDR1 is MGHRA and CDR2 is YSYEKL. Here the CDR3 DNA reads TGCGCCAGCAGTGATGGGGCCCTAACTAATGAAAAACTGTTTTTT. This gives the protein CASSDGALTNEKLFF.

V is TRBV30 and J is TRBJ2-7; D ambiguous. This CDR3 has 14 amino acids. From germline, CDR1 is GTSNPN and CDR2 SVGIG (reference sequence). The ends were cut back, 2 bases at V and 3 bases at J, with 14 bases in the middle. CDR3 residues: CAWSSEVGNYEQYF. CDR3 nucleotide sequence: TGTGCCTGGAGTTCCGAAGTCGGAAACTACGAGCAGTACTTC.

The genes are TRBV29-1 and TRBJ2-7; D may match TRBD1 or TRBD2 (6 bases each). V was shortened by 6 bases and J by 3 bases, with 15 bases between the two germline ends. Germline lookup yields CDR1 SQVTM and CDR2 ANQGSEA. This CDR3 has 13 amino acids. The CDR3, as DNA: TGCAGCGTCCTACCGGAGGGGGACTACGAGCAGTACTTC. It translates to CSVLPEGDYEQYF.

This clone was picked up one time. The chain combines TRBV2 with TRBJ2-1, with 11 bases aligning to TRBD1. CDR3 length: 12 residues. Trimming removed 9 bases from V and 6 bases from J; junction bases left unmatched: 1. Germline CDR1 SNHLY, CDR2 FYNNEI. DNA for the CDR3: TGTGCCAGGGGACAGGGGGGCAATGAGCAGTTCTTC. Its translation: CARGQGGNEQFF.

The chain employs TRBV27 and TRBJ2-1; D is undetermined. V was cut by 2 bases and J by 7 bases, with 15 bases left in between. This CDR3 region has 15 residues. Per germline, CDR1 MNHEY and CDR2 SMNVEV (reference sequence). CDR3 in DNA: TGTGCCAGCAGTTTAGGACCTAGTACCTTTAATGAGCAGTTCTTC. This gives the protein CASSLGPSTFNEQFF.

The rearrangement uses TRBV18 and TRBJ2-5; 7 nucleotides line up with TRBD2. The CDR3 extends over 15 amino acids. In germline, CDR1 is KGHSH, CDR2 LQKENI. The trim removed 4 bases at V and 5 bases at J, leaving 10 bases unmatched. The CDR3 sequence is CASSLRDGGTETQYF. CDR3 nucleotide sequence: TGTGCCAGCTCACTCCGGGACGGGGGGACGGAGACCCAGTACTTC.

The CDR3 loop is CASGSTRQGANTGELFF. For the CDR3, the DNA is TGTGCTAGTGGTTCGACCCGACAGGGGGCGAACACCGGGGAGCTGTTTTTT. The chain couples TRBV12-5 to TRBJ2-2; 9 bases align to TRBD1. The CDR3 extends over 17 amino acids. Germline V gene sequence: CDR1 LGHNT, CDR2 FRNRAP. V was clipped by 4 bases and J by 0 bases; unmatched bases: 6. The full variable domain, its missing parts supplied by reference TRBV12-5 and TRBJ2-2, is DARVTQTPRHKVTEMGQEVTMRCQPILGHNTVFWYRQTMMQGLELLAYFRNRAPLDDSGMPKDRFSAEMPDATLATLKIQPSEPRDSAVYFCASGSTRQGANTGELFFGEGSRLTVL.

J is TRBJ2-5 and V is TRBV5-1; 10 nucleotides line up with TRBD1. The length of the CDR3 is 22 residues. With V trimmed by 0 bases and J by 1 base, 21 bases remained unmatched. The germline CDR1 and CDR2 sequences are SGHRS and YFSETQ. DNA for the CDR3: TGCGCCAGCAGCTTGGGATTTTTTATCTTCCCCTCCGGGACAGGGGCCCAAGAGACCCAGTACTTC. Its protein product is CASSLGFFIFPSGTGAQETQYF.

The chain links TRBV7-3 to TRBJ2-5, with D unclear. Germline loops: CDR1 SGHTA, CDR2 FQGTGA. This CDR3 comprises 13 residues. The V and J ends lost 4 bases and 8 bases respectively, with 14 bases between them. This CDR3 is CASSCPTGSTQYF. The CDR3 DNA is TGTGCCAGCAGCTGCCCCACGGGTTCTACCCAGTACTTC.

CDR3 residues: CASSIEGLAVYEQYF. DNA for the CDR3: TGTGCCAGCAGCATAGAGGGACTAGCGGTTTACGAGCAGTACTTC. The J gene is TRBJ2-7, the V gene TRBV7-8; 11 bases match TRBD2. V dropped 5 bases and J dropped 4; count of bases not matched to a gene: 7. Germline V gene sequence: CDR1 SGHVS, CDR2 FQNEAQ. The CDR3 sequence is 15 residues long.

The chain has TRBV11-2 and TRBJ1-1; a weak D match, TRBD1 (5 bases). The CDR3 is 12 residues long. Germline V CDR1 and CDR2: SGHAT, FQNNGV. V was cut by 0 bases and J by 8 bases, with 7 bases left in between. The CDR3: CASSLERTEAFF. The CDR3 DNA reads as TGTGCCAGCAGCTTAGAACGGACAGAAGCTTTCTTT.

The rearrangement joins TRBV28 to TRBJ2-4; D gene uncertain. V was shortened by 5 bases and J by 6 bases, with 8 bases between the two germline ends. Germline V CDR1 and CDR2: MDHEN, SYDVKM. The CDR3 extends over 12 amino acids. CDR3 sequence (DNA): TGTGCCAGCAGTCTGGGTTCAAACATTCAGTACTTC. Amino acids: CASSLGSNIQYF.

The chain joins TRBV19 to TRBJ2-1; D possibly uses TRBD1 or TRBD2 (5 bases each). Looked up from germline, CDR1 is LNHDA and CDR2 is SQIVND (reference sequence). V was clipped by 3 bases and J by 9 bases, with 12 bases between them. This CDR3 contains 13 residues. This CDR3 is CASSIKGPGEQFF. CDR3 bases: TGTGCCAGTAGTATTAAGGGACCGGGTGAGCAGTTCTTC.

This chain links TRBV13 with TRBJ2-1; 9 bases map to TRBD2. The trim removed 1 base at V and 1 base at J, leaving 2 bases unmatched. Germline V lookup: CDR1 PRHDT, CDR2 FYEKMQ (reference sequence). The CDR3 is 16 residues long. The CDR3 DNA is TGTGCCAGCAGCTTAGAGGGACTAGCATCCTACAATGAGCAGTTCTTC. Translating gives CASSLEGLASYNEQFF.

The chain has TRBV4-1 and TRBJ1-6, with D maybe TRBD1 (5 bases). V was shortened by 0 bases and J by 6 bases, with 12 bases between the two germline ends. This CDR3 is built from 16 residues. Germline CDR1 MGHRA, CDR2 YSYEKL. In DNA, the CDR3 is TGCGCCAGCAGCCAAGAAGTCGGGACCTTTAATTCACCCCTCCACTTT. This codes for CASSQEVGTFNSPLHF.

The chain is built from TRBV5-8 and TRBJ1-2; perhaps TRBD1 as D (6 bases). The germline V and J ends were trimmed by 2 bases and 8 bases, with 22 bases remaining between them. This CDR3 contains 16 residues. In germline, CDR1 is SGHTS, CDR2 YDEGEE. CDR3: CASSFGETGLKWGYTF. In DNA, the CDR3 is TGTGCCAGCAGCTTTGGTGAGACAGGCCTCAAGTGGGGCTACACCTTC.

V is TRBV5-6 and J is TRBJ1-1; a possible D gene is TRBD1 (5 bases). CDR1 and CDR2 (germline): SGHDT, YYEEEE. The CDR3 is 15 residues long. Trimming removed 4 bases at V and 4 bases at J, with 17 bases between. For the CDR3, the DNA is TGTGCCAGCAGCCTGGGACGGCGGACCTCCACTGAAGCTTTCTTT. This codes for CASSLGRRTSTEAFF.

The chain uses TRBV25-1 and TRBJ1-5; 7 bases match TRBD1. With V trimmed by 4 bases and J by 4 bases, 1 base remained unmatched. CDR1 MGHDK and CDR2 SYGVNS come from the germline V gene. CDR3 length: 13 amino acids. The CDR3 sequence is CASSGQGNQPQHF. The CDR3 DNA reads TGTGCCAGCAGTGGACAGGGAAATCAGCCCCAGCATTTT.